This T cell receptor beta chain was obtained from a study of blood T cell repertoires in COVID-19. Whole-study context: The origin of the acute and convalescent COVID-19 samples was the United States, Italy and Spain. The cDNA or gDNA used as material had been derived from T cells, B-cell-depleted T cells, or PBMCs.

Authors' data handling: By means of reference gene primer amplification, nucleated cell counts were estimated. The protocol was immunoSEQ multiplex PCR, while the TCRdb copy is restricted to in-frame clones and leaves out a portion. From that table come the V and J calls and clone size; the DNA was used to work out D and trimming. The repertoire consists of about 32,000 clones, with 80% to 90% occurring once and the leading ten covering approximately 6%. This CDR3 has 15 residues. CDR1 is MDHEN and CDR2 is SYDVKM in the germline V gene. The V gene end was trimmed by 4 bases and the J gene end by 7 bases; junction bases not matched to a gene: 6.

The chain has TRBV28 and TRBJ2-2, with TRBD2 matching over 10 bases. The source of this sequence is a woman aged 80 or over with active or convalescent COVID-19. Sequencing used peripheral blood. CDR3 bases: TGTGCCAGCAGTTGGGCTAGCGGGAGTCGCGGGGAGCTGTTTTTT. It yields the protein CASSWASGSRGELFF. Drawing the rest from reference TRBV28 and TRBJ2-2, the complete variable domain is DVKVTQSSRYLVKRTGEKVFLECVQDMDHENMFWYRQDPGLGLRLIYFSYDVKMKEKGDIPEGYSVSREKKERFSLILESASTNQTSMYLCASSWASGSRGELFFGEGSRLTVL.